This T cell receptor (beta chain) came from a study of T cell responses to AZD1222 COVID-19 vaccine. CDR3 size: 15 residues. CDR1 SGHTA and CDR2 FQGTGA come from the germline V gene. Trimming left V 4 bases short and J 0 bases short, with 12 bases between. Profiling relied on immunoSEQ multiplex PCR, and the TCRdb table lists in-frame clones only, not all of them. This table has fewer than 90,000 clones, approximately 91% appearing once. The material sequenced was peripheral blood, taken 28 days after the second AZD1222 dose. This receptor was obtained from an adult who received the AZD1222 COVID-19 vaccine. This chain joins TRBV7-3 and TRBJ2-5; D is unclear. The CDR3 spells CASSSPKGYQETQYF. The CDR3 DNA sequence: TGTGCCAGCAGCTCACCGAAGGGTTACCAAGAGACCCAGTACTTC.